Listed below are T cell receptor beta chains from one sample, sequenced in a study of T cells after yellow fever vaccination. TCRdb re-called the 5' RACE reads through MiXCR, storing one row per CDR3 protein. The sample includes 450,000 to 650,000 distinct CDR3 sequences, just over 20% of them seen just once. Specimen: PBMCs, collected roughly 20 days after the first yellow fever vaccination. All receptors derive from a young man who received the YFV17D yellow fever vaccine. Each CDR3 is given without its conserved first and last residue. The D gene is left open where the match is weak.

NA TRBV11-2 ASSLSSVAGNIQY
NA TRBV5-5 ASSFFGPEQY
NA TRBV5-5 ASSLAVDQPQH
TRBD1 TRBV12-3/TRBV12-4 ASSDTGQGEETQY
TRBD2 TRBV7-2 ASSWTSGGPTDTQY
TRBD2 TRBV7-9 ASSSTTSGGETQY
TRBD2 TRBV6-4 ASSDSRGGDTQY
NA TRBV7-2 ASSLGGPLNEQY
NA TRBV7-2 ASSFRGGGYT
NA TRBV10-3 AISESDQGKKEETQY
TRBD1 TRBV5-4 ASSLDRGQAEAF
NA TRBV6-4 ASRPGRHSPLH
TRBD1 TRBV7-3 ASSLGPRDRGDEQY
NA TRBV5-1 AGRGGTGELF
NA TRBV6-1 ASSPYRDSTYNEQF
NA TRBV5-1 ASSLQQGGSPLH
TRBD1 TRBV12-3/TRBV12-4 ASSVYPGQGYYEQY
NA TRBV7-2 ASSFGLRTGELF
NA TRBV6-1 ASSPWQGGTGELF
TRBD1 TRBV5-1 ASSSTGEPYEQY
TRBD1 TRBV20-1 SADGTGTNEQF
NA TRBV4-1 ASRSGTTNYGYT
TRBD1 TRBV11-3 ASSLRGTGSSTDTQY
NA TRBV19 ASSIDRWTSQTQY
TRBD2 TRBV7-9 ASSLVQRGQETQY